This T cell receptor beta chain is from a study of blood T cells in healthy people across ages (dated by TCRdb to between 2015 and 2016). In the study overall: In model experiments, roughly one uniquely barcoded TCR beta cDNA molecule per two T cells was captured by template switching. To track age-related changes in TCR beta repertoire diversity, the study relied on deep sequencing normalized with unique cDNA molecular identifiers. Four age groups were formed from the donors: young (average approximately 15 years), middle-aged (just under 40), aged (approximately 60) and long-lived (more than 75). To avoid experimental bias, donors of different ages were randomly spread across the sequencing lanes. The study analyzed two additional independent replicas of 1 million unique cDNA reads from the same blood draw for two donors, one aged 18 to 30 and one aged 80 or older.

Results the study describes overall, beyond this receptor: The long-lived group showed more naive CD4+ T cells, fewer expanded clones and increased TCR diversity than the aged group, suggesting age selection. Because profiling used bulk unsorted PBMCs, naive and antigen-experienced compartments could not be compared conclusively. As age increased, observed TCR beta diversity per million T cells dropped in a roughly linear way, and a significant reduction was already evident by age about 40. A strong correlation was found between observed TCR beta diversity and the percentage of naive T cells measured by flow cytometry. Because donor CMV infection status was unknown, age-related changes in expanded clonotypes were potentially confounded. Estimates of total diversity based on one million sequenced T cells were regarded as lower bounds and as underestimates.

Comment on this clonotype: What this receptor recognizes is not known. Base qualities are missing; no much larger clone stands one base away.

The library was generated by 5' RACE. Sequencer: Illumina HiSeq 2500. A second PCR of roughly 6 to 11 cycles was run with a J-beta primer mix and a sample-barcoded 5' primer. A unique molecular identifier was introduced onto each TCR beta cDNA molecule by a template-switch 5' adaptor carrying 12 random nucleotides. Each sample yielded at least 2.5 million CDR3-containing paired-end reads. First-strand cDNA was synthesized from all RNA with the Mint cDNA synthesis kit, primed by a TRBC-specific oligonucleotide. Following uracil-DNA glycosylase treatment, all cDNA underwent a first 18-cycle PCR with the universal primers M1SS and BC2_uni_R. Regarding the original processing steps: Normalization of each sample was performed by random selection of 1 million high-quality reads, each carrying a distinct molecular identifier. Instead of being binned into consensus sequences, reads with shared molecular identifiers were discarded. MiTCR, run with a Q25 quality threshold and the strictest error-elimination algorithm, handled CDR3 identification, clonotype clustering and error correction. Lower-bound total TCR beta diversity was estimated with a nonparametric unseen species model using Euler transformation. The raw public data were reprocessed by TCRdb itself: fastp quality trimming at Q25, MiXCR clonotype calling, in-frame beta chains only. Merged by CDR3 protein, the rows form single entries marked with the most common genes and DNA. TCRdb assigned the V and J calls; the authors' analysis was not used. For this sample there are 1.4 million or so distinct CDR3 sequences; roughly two fifths appear just once. Of the sample, about 4% is held by the ten largest clones.

The roughly 37 donors, aged about 6 to 100 years, were systemically healthy Caucasian individuals from Russia. Each donor gave about 9.7 milliliters of peripheral blood, drawn into EDTA-treated Vacutainer tubes. Ficoll-Paque density-gradient centrifugation was used to isolate PBMCs, with at least 6 million per sample. Trizol reagent was used to extract total RNA from the PBMCs, yielding at least 5.5 micrograms per sample. The percentages of naive CD45RAhigh/CD27high T cells were determined by flow cytometry on a PBMC aliquot from every donor. V gives up 6 bases and J gives up 1 base, and the segment between their germline ends measures 18 bases. From its cysteine to its phenylalanine, the CDR3 spans 15 amino acids. Only the CDR3 DNA is retained, 45 bases long and in frame from the first base. CDR1 and CDR2, per the germline V gene (reference sequence), are DFQATT and SNEGSKA.

The sequence derives from a woman aged 18 to 35 in good health. The rearranged chain carries TRBV20-1 and TRBJ1-1; TRBD1 is possibly the D segment (5 matching bases). Specimen: blood. The CDR3 region: CSASRAGTPNTEAFF. At the DNA level, the sequence is TGCAGTGCCTCCCGGGCCGGGACCCCGAACACTGAAGCTTTCTTT.